The 30 T cell receptor beta chains below come from one sample, sequenced in a study of T cell clonotyping in hematopoietic cell transplantation. TCRdb's copy holds only in-frame clones and misses some; the assay was immunoSEQ multiplex PCR. The sample has over 8,500 clones; about 47% are singletons. Source: PBMCs, taken 30 days after allogeneic stem cell transplant. The receptors stem from a male patient aged 45 to 59 who had an allogeneic stem cell transplant from an unrelated donor, so the T cells may come from the graft donor. Some clones in this sample may be carry-over from other donors' samples.

This clone was observed a few times. This chain links TRBV29-1 with TRBJ1-1; tentatively, D is TRBD1 (6 bases). Germline CDR1 SQVTM, CDR2 ANQGSEA. The CDR3 covers 12 residues. V was clipped by 6 bases and J by 0 bases, with 8 bases between them. CDR3 region: CSVPGVNTEAFF. DNA for the CDR3: TGCAGCGTCCCAGGGGTGAACACTGAAGCTTTCTTT. The variable domain in full, completed from reference TRBV29-1 and TRBJ1-1, reads SAVISQKPSRDICQRGTSLTIQCQVDSQVTMMFWYRQQPGQSLTLIATANQGSEATYESGFVIDKFPISRPNLTFSTLTVSNMSPEDSSIYLCSVPGVNTEAFFGQGTRLTVV.

By frequency in the sample, this clone is medium-sized (0.01 to 0.1%). The V call is TRBV5-1, the J call TRBJ2-3; a weak D match, TRBD1 (6 bases). The germline V gene encodes CDR1 SGHRS and CDR2 YFSETQ. Trimming stripped 4 bases from V and 4 bases from J, with 13 bases between. The CDR3 extends over 14 amino acids. The CDR3 protein is CASSPNREADTQYF. CDR3 bases: TGCGCCAGCAGCCCAAACAGGGAAGCAGATACGCAGTATTTT.

The genes are TRBV6-1 and TRBJ1-5; TRBD1 matches at 11 bases. The CDR3 extends over 15 amino acids. The germline gives CDR1 MNHNS, CDR2 SASEGT. Trimming removed 2 bases from V and 5 bases from J; junction bases left unmatched: 2. CDR3 nucleotides: TGTGCCAGCAGTGAAATGGGACAGGGGGATCAGCCCCAGCATTTT. It translates to CASSEMGQGDQPQHF.

The chain links TRBV29-1 to TRBJ2-3, with no clear D. The ends were cut back, 7 bases at V and 4 bases at J, with 9 bases in the middle. Germline CDR1 reads SQVTM; CDR2 reads ANQGSEA. The CDR3 is 11 residues long. The CDR3 spells CSAHYADTQYF. The CDR3 bases are TGCAGCGCCCATTACGCAGATACGCAGTATTTT.

The V call is TRBV6-1, the J call TRBJ1-2; 8 bases match TRBD1. In germline, CDR1 is MNHNS, CDR2 SASEGT. After removal of 4 bases from V and 4 bases from J, the junction contained 8 bases not matched to a gene. CDR3 size: 15 residues. CDR3 sequence: CASSVPQGVGYGYTF. CDR3 coding DNA: TGTGCCAGCAGTGTTCCACAGGGGGTTGGCTATGGCTACACCTTC.

There are a few counts of this clone. The chain carries TRBV29-1 and TRBJ2-3; TRBD1 aligns across 9 bases. Germline V gene sequence: CDR1 SQVTM, CDR2 ANQGSEA. This CDR3 contains 13 residues. Germline trimming cut 4 bases from V and 5 bases from J; bases unmatched to any gene: 4. Written as DNA, the CDR3 is TGCAGCGTTGTACAGGGGGCCGGAGATACGCAGTATTTT. Amino acids: CSVVQGAGDTQYF.

The CDR3 here is CSVQGVWGGKKNTEAFF. CDR3 sequence (DNA): TGCAGCGTTCAGGGAGTCTGGGGGGGTAAGAAGAACACTGAAGCTTTCTTT. V usage is TRBV29-1 and J usage is TRBJ1-1; D possibly corresponds to TRBD1 (5 bases). Germline V lookup: CDR1 SQVTM, CDR2 ANQGSEA. This CDR3 comprises 17 residues. With 5 bases removed from V and 1 base from J, the gap between germline ends came to 23 bases.

The V gene is TRBV30, the J gene TRBJ1-2; a weak D match, TRBD1 (5 bases). Germline V lookup: CDR1 GTSNPN, CDR2 SVGIG (reference sequence). This CDR3 is 14 amino acids long. The V and J ends lost 0 bases and 4 bases respectively, with 12 bases between them. CDR3 DNA: TGTGCCTGGAGTGTAAGGTGGGGCCTCTATGGCTACACCTTC. Protein sequence: CAWSVRWGLYGYTF.

J is TRBJ1-1 and V is TRBV5-1, with unresolved D. Between the trimmed V and J ends, which lost 4 bases and 0 bases, there was a span of 7 bases. From germline, CDR1 is SGHRS and CDR2 YFSETQ. The CDR3 sequence is 13 residues long. The DNA for the CDR3 is TGCGCCAGCAGCCCGCAGCTGAACACTGAAGCTTTCTTT. This gives the protein CASSPQLNTEAFF.

This clone was counted only a few times. The chain uses TRBV20-1 and TRBJ2-5; D gene uncertain. Trimming removed 0 bases from V and 4 bases from J, with 0 bases in between. The CDR3 has 10 residues. The germline CDR1 and CDR2 sequences are DFQATT and SNEGSKA (reference sequence). The CDR3 spells CSAREETQYF. The CDR3 DNA reads as TGCAGTGCTAGAGAAGAGACCCAGTACTTC.

This clone was seen more than once but under ten times. V and J are TRBV6-6 and TRBJ1-4; the D gene is possibly TRBD1 (5 bases). Germline CDR1 and CDR2: MNHNY and SVGAGI (reference sequence). The CDR3 totals 14 residues. V lost 2 bases and J 4 bases, leaving 8 bases between the germline ends. The CDR3 bases are TGTGCCAGCAGTTACGGGGCAGATAATGAAAAACTGTTTTTT. Residues: CASSYGADNEKLFF.

The chain employs TRBV19 and TRBJ1-2; D remains unclear. Germline CDR1 LNHDA, CDR2 SQIVND (reference sequence). The CDR3 consists of 11 residues. V lost 4 bases to trimming and J lost 4 bases, with 4 bases between them. The CDR3 sequence is CASSTGYGYTF. The CDR3 DNA follows: TGTGCCAGTAGTACAGGCTATGGCTACACCTTC.

The CDR3 loop is CSARTGNTEAFF. CDR3 DNA sequence: TGCAGCGCCCGGACAGGCAACACTGAAGCTTTCTTT. The rearrangement joins TRBV29-1 to TRBJ1-1, with 7 bases that match TRBD1. V shed 7 bases and J 2 bases; nucleotides not matched to a gene: 4. The length of the CDR3 is 12 residues. Looked up from germline, CDR1 is SQVTM and CDR2 is ANQGSEA.

The chain is built from TRBV27 and TRBJ2-4, with D tentatively TRBD2 (5 bases). Germline CDR1 MNHEY, CDR2 SMNVEV (reference sequence). This CDR3 has 13 amino acids. The ends were cut back, 2 bases at V and 8 bases at J, with 10 bases in the middle. In DNA form, the CDR3 reads TGTGCCAGCAGTTTAGCCTTCGGGGACATTCAGTACTTC. Its translation: CASSLAFGDIQYF.

This chain connects TRBV14 to TRBJ2-7; the D gene is possibly TRBD1 (6 bases). The germline V and J ends were trimmed by 3 bases and 5 bases, with 14 bases remaining between them. Germline V gene data show CDR1 as SGHDN and CDR2 as FVKESK. The CDR3 is 14 residues long. CDR3 region: CASSHFRGFDEQYF. The CDR3 region has the DNA TGTGCCAGCAGCCATTTCAGGGGTTTCGACGAGCAGTACTTC.

This chain connects TRBV7-2 to TRBJ1-6; 7 bases match TRBD1. Looked up from germline, CDR1 is SGHTA and CDR2 is FQGNSA. The ends lost 2 bases at V and 8 bases at J; junction bases unmatched: 6. The CDR3 is 15 amino acids. The CDR3 DNA reads as TGTGCCAGCAGCTTATTAGACAGGGCGGATTCACCCCTCCACTTT. Translation: CASSLLDRADSPLHF.

The chain recombines TRBV29-1 with TRBJ2-7; a weak D match, TRBD2 (5 bases). This CDR3 has 11 residues. Germline CDR1 is SQVTM and CDR2 is ANQGSEA. Trimming stripped 7 bases from V and 3 bases from J, with 10 bases between. The CDR3 reads CSGGADYEQYF. The CDR3 bases are TGCAGCGGGGGAGCGGACTACGAGCAGTACTTC.

This chain connects TRBV25-1 to TRBJ2-5, with TRBD1 matching 8 bases. Germline-derived CDR1 and CDR2 are MGHDK and SYGVNS. CDR3 length: 15 amino acids. V lost 7 bases to trimming and J lost 4 bases; unmatched junction nucleotides: 11. The CDR3 region has the DNA TGTGCCAGCATAGGCGGACAGGGTTTCGGAGAGACCCAGTACTTC. Residues: CASIGGQGFGETQYF.

The rearrangement links TRBV19 to TRBJ2-7; 8 bases map to TRBD1. The V segment lost 7 bases and the J segment 6 bases; nucleotides outside the gene matches: 11. CDR3 length: 14 residues. The germline V gene has CDR1 LNHDA and CDR2 SQIVND (reference sequence). Written as DNA, the CDR3 is TGTGCCAGTAACACGCCCGGACAGGGCATCGAGCAGTACTTC. This sequence encodes CASNTPGQGIEQYF.

The chain couples TRBV4-1 to TRBJ1-2; 8 bases align to TRBD1. The CDR3 length is 14 residues. CDR1 and CDR2 (germline): MGHRA, YSYEKL. V lost 4 bases to trimming and J lost 7 bases; unmatched junction nucleotides: 8. CDR3 nucleotide sequence: TGCGCCAGCAGCCCGACAGGGGAGGTTACTGGCTACACCTTC. Its translation is CASSPTGEVTGYTF.

The CDR3 is CSVGGNSNQPQHF. CDR3 bases: TGCAGCGTAGGGGGGAATAGCAATCAGCCCCAGCATTTT. The chain couples TRBV29-1 to TRBJ1-5; D may be TRBD1 (6 bases). The V and J ends lost 6 bases and 0 bases respectively, with 9 bases between them. The CDR3 consists of 13 residues. The V gene's germline CDR1 is SQVTM and CDR2 ANQGSEA.

A few counts support this clone. CDR3 sequence: CASSHSSGEGYEQYF. The CDR3 DNA reads as TGTGCCAGCAGCCATTCTTCGGGGGAGGGCTACGAGCAGTACTTC. This chain connects TRBV7-2 to TRBJ2-7, with 7 bases aligning to TRBD2. Germline loops: CDR1 SGHTA, CDR2 FQGNSA. There are 15 residues in the CDR3. V dropped 5 bases and J dropped 3; count of bases not matched to a gene: 10.

V usage is TRBV30 and J usage is TRBJ2-1; D gene ambiguous. CDR1 and CDR2 (germline): GTSNPN, SVGIG (reference sequence). The V end lost 4 bases, the J end lost 2 bases, and 12 bases lay between the germline ends. The CDR3 runs 14 residues. The CDR3 coding sequence is TGTGCCTGGATACCCGGCCTCACCTACAATGAGCAGTTCTTC. Its translation is CAWIPGLTYNEQFF.

V usage is TRBV25-1 and J usage is TRBJ2-3, with 7 bases that match TRBD1. The CDR3 length is 16 residues. V trimming: 3 bases; J trimming: 2 bases; junction bases outside the gene matches: 8. Germline assignment: CDR1 MGHDK and CDR2 SYGVNS. CDR3: CASSEGTELFTDTQYF. CDR3 in DNA: TGTGCCAGCAGTGAGGGGACAGAATTATTCACAGATACGCAGTATTTT.

The chain uses TRBV6-6 and TRBJ2-3; maybe TRBD2 (5 bases). Germline CDR1 and CDR2: MNHNY and SVGAGI (reference sequence). Trimming removed 4 bases at V and 0 bases at J, with 11 bases between. The CDR3 has 15 residues. DNA of the CDR3: TGTGCCAGCAGTTTAGGGAGTTCTAGCACAGATACGCAGTATTTT. This encodes CASSLGSSSTDTQYF.

The gene calls are TRBV5-1 and TRBJ2-5, with 7 nucleotides matching TRBD2. V was pared by 1 base and J by 2 bases, with 5 bases of the junction left unmatched. The CDR3 is 15 residues long. CDR1 and CDR2 from the germline V gene are SGHRS and YFSETQ. CDR3 protein: CASSLLSSGQETQYF. In DNA, the CDR3 is TGCGCCAGCAGCTTGTTGTCTAGCGGACAAGAGACCCAGTACTTC.

This chain uses TRBV28 with TRBJ2-7; D is unresolved. With 11 bases removed from V and 3 bases from J, the gap between germline ends came to 26 bases. Germline-derived CDR1 and CDR2 are MDHEN and SYDVKM. CDR3 length: 16 amino acids. The CDR3 DNA follows: TGTGCCTCGGTGGGCAAGCCCCAGTTACCTCTCTACGAGCAGTACTTC. This sequence encodes CASVGKPQLPLYEQYF.

This clone has a handful of counts. The V call is TRBV7-2, the J call TRBJ2-7; 7 bases are a match to TRBD1. V dropped 4 bases and J dropped 3; count of bases not matched to a gene: 6. This CDR3 region has 14 residues. CDR1 SGHTA and CDR2 FQGNSA come from the germline V gene. The CDR3 bases are TGTGCCAGCAGCTCACAGGGGCCACGCTACGAGCAGTACTTC. It is translated as CASSSQGPRYEQYF.

The chain recombines TRBV6-1 with TRBJ2-7; possibly TRBD2 for D (6 bases). V was clipped by 1 base and J by 2 bases, with 9 bases between them. CDR3 length: 14 amino acids. From germline, CDR1 is MNHNS and CDR2 SASEGT. The CDR3 sequence is CASSEGGAAYEQYF. DNA for the CDR3: TGTGCCAGCAGTGAAGGCGGGGCGGCCTACGAGCAGTACTTC.

This clone has just a few counts. The chain links TRBV28 to TRBJ2-7; D is perhaps TRBD2 (6 bases). CDR1 and CDR2 from the germline V gene are MDHEN and SYDVKM. CDR3 length: 14 amino acids. Trimming cost V 4 bases and J 2 bases, with 12 bases left between them. CDR3 loop: CASSSETGAYEQYF. The CDR3 DNA follows: TGTGCCAGCAGTTCGGAAACGGGGGCCTACGAGCAGTACTTC. The whole variable domain, filled in from reference TRBV28 and TRBJ2-7, reads DVKVTQSSRYLVKRTGEKVFLECVQDMDHENMFWYRQDPGLGLRLIYFSYDVKMKEKGDIPEGYSVSREKKERFSLILESASTNQTSMYLCASSSETGAYEQYFGPGTRLTVT.